The clone carrying this T cell receptor beta chain was picked up one time. What it binds is not known. Combining a sample-barcoded 5' primer with a J-beta primer mix, a second PCR ran for roughly 7 to 12 cycles. A minimum of 3 million CDR3-containing paired-end reads was obtained for each sample. TCRdb called the 5' RACE reads again in MiXCR, with one record for every CDR3 protein. The sample holds more than 500,000 distinct CDR3 sequences, 25% to 30% seen once. The sample comes from a study of blood T cells in healthy people across ages. The V end lost 5 bases, the J end lost 3 bases, and 13 bases lay between the germline ends. CDR1 and CDR2 (germline): SQVTM, ANQGSEA. This CDR3 contains 13 residues. General study findings and limits: Those diversity estimates obtained from one million T cells were thought to be underestimates.

This TCR was recovered from a woman in her 70s in good health. Material for sequencing was blood. The J gene is TRBJ2-5, the V gene TRBV29-1, with a possible D match to TRBD2 (7 bases). The CDR3 DNA reads TGCAGCGTTTGGGGGGGCGGTAAAGAGACCCAGTACTTC. Its protein product is CSVWGGGKETQYF.